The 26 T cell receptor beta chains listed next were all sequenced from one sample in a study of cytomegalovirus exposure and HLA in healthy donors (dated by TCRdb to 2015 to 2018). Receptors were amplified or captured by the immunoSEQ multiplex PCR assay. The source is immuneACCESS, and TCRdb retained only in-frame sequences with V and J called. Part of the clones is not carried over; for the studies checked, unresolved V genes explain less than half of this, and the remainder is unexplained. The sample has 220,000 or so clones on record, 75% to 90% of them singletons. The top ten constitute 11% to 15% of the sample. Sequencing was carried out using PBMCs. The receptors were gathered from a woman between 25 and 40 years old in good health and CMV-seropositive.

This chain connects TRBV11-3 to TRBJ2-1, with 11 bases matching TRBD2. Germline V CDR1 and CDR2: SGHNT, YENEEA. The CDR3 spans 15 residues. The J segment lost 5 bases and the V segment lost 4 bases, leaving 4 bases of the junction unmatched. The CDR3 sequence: CASSSGTSGNNEQFF. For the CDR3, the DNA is TGTGCCAGCAGCTCCGGGACTAGCGGAAACAATGAGCAGTTCTTC.

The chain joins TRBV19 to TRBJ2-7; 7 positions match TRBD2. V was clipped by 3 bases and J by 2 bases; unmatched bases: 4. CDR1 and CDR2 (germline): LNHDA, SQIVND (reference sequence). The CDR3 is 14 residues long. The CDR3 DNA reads TGTGCCAGTAGTATGGCTAGCGGTACCTACGAGCAGTACTTC. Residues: CASSMASGTYEQYF.

Here the CDR3 reads CASSYQETQYF. CDR3 coding DNA: TGTGCCAGCAGCTATCAAGAGACCCAGTACTTC. The rearrangement uses TRBV11-2 and TRBJ2-5, with unresolved D. Per germline, CDR1 SGHAT and CDR2 FQNNGV. The V end was cut by 4 bases, the J end by 2 bases, with 2 bases between. This CDR3 is built from 11 residues. Combining the CDR3 with reference TRBV11-2 and TRBJ2-5 gives the whole variable domain EAGVAQSPRYKIIEKRQSVAFWCNPISGHATLYWYQQILGQGPKLLIQFQNNGVVDDSQLPKDRFSAERLKGVDSTLKIQPAKLEDSAVYLCASSYQETQYFGPGTRLLVL.

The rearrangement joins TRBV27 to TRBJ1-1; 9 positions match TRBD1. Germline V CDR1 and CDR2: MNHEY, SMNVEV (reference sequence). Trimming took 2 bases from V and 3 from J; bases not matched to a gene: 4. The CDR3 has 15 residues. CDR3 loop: CASSLGDRVDTEAFF. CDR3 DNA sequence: TGTGCCAGCAGTTTAGGGGACAGGGTGGACACTGAAGCTTTCTTT.

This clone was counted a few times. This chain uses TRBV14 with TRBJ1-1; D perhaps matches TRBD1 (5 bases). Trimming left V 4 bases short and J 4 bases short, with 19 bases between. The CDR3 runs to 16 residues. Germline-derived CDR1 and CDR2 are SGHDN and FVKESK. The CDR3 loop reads CASSPNGHRSATEAFF. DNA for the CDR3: TGTGCCAGCAGCCCCAATGGTCACAGGAGTGCCACTGAAGCTTTCTTT.

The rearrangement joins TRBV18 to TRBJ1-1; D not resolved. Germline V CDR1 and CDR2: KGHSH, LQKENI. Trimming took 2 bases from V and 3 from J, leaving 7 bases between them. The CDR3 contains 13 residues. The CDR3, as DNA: TGTGCCAGCTCACCAATGCGTGACACTGAAGCTTTCTTT. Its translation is CASSPMRDTEAFF. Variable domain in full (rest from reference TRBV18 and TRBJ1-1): NAGVMQNPRHLVRRRGQEARLRCSPMKGHSHVYWYRQLPEEGLKFMVYLQKENIIDESGMPKERFSAEFPKEGPSILRIQQVVRGDSAAYFCASSPMRDTEAFFGQGTRLTVV.

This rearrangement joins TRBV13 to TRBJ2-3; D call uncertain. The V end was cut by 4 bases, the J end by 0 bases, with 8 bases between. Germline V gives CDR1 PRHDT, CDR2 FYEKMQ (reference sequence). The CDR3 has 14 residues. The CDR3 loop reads CASSYRISTDTQYF. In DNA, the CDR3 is TGTGCCAGCAGCTATCGGATAAGCACAGATACGCAGTATTTT. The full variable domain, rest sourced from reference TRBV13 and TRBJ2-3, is AAGVIQSPRHLIKEKRETATLKCYPIPRHDTVYWYQQGPGQDPQFLISFYEKMQSDKGSIPDRFSAQQFSDYHSELNMSSLELGDSALYFCASSYRISTDTQYFGPGTRLTVL.

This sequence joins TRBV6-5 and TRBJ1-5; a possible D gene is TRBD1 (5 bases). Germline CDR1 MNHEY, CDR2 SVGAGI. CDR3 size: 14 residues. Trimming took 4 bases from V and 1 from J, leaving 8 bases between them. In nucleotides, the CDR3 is TGTGCCAGCAGTTTTGGGGGGAGCAATCAGCCCCAGCATTTT. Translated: CASSFGGSNQPQHF.

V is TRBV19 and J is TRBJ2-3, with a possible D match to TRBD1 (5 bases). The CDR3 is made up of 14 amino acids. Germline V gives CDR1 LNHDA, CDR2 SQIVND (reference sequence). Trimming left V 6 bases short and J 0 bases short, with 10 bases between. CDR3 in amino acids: CASSYRSSTDTQYF. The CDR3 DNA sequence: TGTGCCAGTAGCTACAGGTCGAGCACAGATACGCAGTATTTT.

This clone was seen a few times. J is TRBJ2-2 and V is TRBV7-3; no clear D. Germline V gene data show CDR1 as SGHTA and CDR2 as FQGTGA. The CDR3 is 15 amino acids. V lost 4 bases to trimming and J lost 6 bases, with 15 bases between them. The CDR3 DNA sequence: TGTGCCAGCAGCTCTCTAGGGTACTTCTCCGGGGAGCTGTTTTTT. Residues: CASSSLGYFSGELFF.

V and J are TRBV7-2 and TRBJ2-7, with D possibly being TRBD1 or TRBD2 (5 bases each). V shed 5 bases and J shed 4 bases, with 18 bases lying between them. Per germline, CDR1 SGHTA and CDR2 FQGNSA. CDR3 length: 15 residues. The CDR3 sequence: CASSLVGDLLYEQYF. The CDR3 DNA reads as TGTGCCAGCAGCCTAGTAGGGGACCTCCTTTACGAGCAGTACTTC. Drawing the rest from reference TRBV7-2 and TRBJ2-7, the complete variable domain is GAGVSQSPSNKVTEKGKDVELRCDPISGHTALYWYRQSLGQGLEFLIYFQGNSAPDKSGLPSDRFSAERTGGSVSTLTIQRTQQEDSAVYLCASSLVGDLLYEQYFGPGTRLTVT.

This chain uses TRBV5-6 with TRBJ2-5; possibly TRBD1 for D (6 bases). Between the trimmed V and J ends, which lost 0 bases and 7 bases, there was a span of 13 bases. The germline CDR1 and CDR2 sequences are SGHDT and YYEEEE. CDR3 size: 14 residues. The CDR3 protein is CASSLGPGVGTQYF. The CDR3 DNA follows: TGTGCCAGCAGCTTGGGACCAGGGGTTGGGACCCAGTACTTC.

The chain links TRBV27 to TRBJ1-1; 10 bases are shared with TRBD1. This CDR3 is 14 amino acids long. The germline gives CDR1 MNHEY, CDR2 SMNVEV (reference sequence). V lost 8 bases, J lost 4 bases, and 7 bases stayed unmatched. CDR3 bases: TGTGCCAGCCGGGGGGACAGGGGTCGCACTGAAGCTTTCTTT. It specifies CASRGDRGRTEAFF.

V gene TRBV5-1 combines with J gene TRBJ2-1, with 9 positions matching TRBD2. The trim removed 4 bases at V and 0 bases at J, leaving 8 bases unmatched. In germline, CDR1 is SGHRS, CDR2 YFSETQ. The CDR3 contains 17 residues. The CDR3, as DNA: TGCGCCAGCAGCCGAGGGGATAGCGGGAGCTCCTACAATGAGCAGTTCTTC. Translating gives CASSRGDSGSSYNEQFF.

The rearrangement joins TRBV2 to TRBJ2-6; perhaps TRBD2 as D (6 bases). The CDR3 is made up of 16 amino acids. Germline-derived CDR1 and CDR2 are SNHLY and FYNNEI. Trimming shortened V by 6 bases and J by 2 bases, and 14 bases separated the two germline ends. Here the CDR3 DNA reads TGTGCCAGCAGCCTCGTAAGGAGGGCTGGGGCCAACGTCCTGACTTTC. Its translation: CASSLVRRAGANVLTF.

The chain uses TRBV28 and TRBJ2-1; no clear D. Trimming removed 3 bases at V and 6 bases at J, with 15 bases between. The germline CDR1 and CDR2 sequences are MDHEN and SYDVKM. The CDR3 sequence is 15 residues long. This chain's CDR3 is CASSLWASRSNEQFF. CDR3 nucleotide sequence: TGTGCCAGCAGTTTGTGGGCGAGCCGGTCCAATGAGCAGTTCTTC. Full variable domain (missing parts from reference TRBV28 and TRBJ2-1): DVKVTQSSRYLVKRTGEKVFLECVQDMDHENMFWYRQDPGLGLRLIYFSYDVKMKEKGDIPEGYSVSREKKERFSLILESASTNQTSMYLCASSLWASRSNEQFFGPGTRLTVL.

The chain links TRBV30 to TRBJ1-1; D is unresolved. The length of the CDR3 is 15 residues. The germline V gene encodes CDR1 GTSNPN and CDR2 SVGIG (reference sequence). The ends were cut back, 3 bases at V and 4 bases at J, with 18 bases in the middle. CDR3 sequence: CAWSTRLGWITEAFF. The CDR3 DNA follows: TGTGCCTGGAGCACTCGTTTAGGATGGATCACTGAAGCTTTCTTT.

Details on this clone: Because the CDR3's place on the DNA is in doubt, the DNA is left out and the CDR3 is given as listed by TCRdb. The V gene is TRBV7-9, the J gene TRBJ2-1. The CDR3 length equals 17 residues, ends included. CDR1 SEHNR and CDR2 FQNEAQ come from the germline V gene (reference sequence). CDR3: CASSPNLHFGAYNEQFF.

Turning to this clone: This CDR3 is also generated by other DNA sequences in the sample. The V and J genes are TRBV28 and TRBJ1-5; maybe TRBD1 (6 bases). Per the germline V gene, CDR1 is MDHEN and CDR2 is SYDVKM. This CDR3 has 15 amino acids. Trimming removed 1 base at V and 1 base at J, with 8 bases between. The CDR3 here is CASSLFRGSNQPQHF. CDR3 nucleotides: TGTGCCAGCAGTTTATTCAGGGGAAGCAATCAGCCCCAGCATTTT.

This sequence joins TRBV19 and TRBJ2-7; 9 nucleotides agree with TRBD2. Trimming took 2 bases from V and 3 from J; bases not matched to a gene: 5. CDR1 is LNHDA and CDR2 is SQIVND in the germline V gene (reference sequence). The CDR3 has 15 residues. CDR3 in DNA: TGTGCCAGTAGTATATTGGCTAGCGGGATCTACGAGCAGTACTTC. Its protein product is CASSILASGIYEQYF.

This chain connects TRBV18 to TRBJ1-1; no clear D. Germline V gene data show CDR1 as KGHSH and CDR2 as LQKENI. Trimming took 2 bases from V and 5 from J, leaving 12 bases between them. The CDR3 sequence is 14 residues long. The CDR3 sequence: CASSPREDATEAFF. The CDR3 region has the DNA TGTGCCAGCTCACCAAGGGAGGATGCTACTGAAGCTTTCTTT.

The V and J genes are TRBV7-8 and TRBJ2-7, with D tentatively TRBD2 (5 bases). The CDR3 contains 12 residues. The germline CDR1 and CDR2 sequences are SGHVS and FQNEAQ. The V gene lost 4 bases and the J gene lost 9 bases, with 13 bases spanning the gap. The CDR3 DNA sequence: TGTGCCAGCAGCTCGAGCGCTAGCCGGCAGTACTTC. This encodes CASSSSASRQYF. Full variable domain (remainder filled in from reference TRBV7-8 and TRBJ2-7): GAGVSQSPRYKVAKRGQDVALRCDPISGHVSLFWYQQALGQGPEFLTYFQNEAQLDKSGLPSDRFFAERPEGSVSTLKIQRTQQEDSAVYLCASSSSASRQYFGPGTRLTVT.

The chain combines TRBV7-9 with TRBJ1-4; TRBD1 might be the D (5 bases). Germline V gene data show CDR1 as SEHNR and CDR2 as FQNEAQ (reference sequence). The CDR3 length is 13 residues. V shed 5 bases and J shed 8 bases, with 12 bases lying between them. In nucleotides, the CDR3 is TGTGCCAGCAGCCTGGGGGTCGGCGAAAAACTGTTTTTT. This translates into CASSLGVGEKLFF.

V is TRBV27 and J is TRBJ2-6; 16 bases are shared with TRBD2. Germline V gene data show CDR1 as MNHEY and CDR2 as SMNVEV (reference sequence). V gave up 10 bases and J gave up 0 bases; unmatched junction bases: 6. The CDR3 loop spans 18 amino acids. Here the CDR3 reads CATSGLAGGFSGANVLTF. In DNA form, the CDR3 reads TGTGCCACCTCGGGACTAGCGGGAGGGTTCTCTGGGGCCAACGTCCTGACTTTC.

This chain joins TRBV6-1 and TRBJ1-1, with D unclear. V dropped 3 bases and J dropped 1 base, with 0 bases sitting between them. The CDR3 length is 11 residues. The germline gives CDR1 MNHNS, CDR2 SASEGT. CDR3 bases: TGTGCCAGCAGTGAGAACACTGAAGCTTTCTTT. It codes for CASSENTEAFF.

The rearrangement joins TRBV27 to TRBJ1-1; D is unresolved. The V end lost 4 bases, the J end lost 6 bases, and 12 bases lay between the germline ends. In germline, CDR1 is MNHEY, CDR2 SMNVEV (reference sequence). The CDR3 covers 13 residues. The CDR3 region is CASSSPLRAEAFF. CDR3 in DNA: TGTGCCAGCAGTTCGCCTTTGAGGGCTGAAGCTTTCTTT.